This T cell receptor (beta chain) stems from a study of T cell changes during pregnancy in multiple sclerosis. Clones were sequenced by immunoSEQ multiplex PCR, and TCRdb holds only the in-frame ones, with some missing. The repertoire includes 80,000 to 130,000 clones, 94% of them detected once, and approximately 1% sits in the top ten. The V and J ends lost 8 bases and 0 bases respectively, with 18 bases between them. The CDR3 is 16 residues long. Germline lookup yields CDR1 MNHEY and CDR2 SMNVEV (reference sequence). The sequences come from peripheral blood, collected before pregnancy. This clonotype was sampled from a female donor with multiple sclerosis, enrolled in a pregnancy study. This chain joins TRBV27 and TRBJ2-3; tentative D call: TRBD2 (6 bases). CDR3 sequence reads: CASGYPETSSTDTQYF. Written as DNA, the CDR3 is TGTGCCAGCGGTTATCCTGAGACTAGTAGCACAGATACGCAGTATTTT.